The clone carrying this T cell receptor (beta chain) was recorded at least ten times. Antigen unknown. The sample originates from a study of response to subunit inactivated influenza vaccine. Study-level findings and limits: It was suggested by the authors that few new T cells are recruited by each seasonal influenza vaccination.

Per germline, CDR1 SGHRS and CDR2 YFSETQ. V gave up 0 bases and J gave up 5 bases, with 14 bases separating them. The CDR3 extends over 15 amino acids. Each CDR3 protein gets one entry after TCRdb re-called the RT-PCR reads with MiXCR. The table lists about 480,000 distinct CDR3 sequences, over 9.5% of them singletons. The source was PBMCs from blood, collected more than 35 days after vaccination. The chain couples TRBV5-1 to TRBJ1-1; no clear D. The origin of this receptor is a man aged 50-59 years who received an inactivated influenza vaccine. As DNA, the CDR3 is TGCGCCAGCAGCTTGGAGGGCAAGGAAGGGACTGAAGCTTTCTTT. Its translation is CASSLEGKEGTEAFF. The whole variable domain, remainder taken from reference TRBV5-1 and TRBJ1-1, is KAGVTQTPRYLIKTRGQQVTLSCSPISGHRSVSWYQQTPGQGLQFLFEYFSETQRNKGNFPGRFSGRQFSNSRSEMNVSTLELGDSALYLCASSLEGKEGTEAFFGQGTRLTVV.